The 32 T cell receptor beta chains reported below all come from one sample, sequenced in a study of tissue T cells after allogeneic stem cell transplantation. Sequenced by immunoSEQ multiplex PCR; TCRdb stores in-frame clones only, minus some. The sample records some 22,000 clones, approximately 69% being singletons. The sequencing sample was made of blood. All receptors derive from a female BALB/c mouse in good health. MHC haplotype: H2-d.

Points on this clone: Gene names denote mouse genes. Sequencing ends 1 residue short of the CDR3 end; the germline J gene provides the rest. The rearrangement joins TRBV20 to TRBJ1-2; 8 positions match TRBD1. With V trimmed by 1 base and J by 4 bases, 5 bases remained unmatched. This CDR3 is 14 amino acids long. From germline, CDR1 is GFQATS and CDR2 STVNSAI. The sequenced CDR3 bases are TGTGGTGCTAGGGTGGCAGGGGGCAGCTCCGACTACACC. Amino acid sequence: CGARVAGGSSDYT. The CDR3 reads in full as CGARVAGGSSDYTF.

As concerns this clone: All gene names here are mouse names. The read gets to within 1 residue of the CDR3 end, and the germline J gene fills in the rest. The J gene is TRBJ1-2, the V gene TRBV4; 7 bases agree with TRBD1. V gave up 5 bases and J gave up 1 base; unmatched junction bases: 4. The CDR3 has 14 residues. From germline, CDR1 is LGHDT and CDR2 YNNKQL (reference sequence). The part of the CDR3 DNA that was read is TGTGCCAGCAGCCACCGGGACAGAAACTCCGACTACACC. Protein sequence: CASSHRDRNSDYT. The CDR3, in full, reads CASSHRDRNSDYTF.

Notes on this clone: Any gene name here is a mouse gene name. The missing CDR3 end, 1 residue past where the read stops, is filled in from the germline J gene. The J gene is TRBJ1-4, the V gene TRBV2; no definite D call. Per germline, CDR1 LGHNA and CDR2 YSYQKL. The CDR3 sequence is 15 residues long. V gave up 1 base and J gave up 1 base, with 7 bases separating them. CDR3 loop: CASSQVQNSNERLFF. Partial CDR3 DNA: TGTGCCAGCAGCCAAGTACAGAATTCCAACGAAAGATTATTT.

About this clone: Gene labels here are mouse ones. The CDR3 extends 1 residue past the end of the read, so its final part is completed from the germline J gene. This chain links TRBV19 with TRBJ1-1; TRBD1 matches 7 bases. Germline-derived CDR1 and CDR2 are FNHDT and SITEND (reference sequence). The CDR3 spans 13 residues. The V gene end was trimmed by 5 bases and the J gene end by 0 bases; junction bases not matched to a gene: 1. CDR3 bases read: TGTGCCAGCAGAGACAGGGCAAACACAGAAGTCTTC. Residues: CASRDRANTEVF. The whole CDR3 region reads CASRDRANTEVFF.

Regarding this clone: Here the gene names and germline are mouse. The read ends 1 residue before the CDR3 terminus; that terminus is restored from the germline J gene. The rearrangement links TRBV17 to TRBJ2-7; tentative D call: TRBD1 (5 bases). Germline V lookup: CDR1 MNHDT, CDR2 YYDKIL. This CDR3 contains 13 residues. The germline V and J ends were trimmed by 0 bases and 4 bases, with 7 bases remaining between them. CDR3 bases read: TGTGCTAGCAGTAGAGATCGACAGTATGAACAGTAC. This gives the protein CASSRDRQYEQY. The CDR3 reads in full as CASSRDRQYEQYF.

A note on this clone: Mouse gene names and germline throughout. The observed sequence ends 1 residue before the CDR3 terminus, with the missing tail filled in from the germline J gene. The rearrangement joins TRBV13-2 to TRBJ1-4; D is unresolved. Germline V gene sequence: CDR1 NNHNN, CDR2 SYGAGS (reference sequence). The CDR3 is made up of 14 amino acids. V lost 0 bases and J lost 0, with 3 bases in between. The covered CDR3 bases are TGTGCCAGCGGTGATGCATTTTCCAACGAAAGATTATTT. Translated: CASGDAFSNERLF. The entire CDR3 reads CASGDAFSNERLFF.

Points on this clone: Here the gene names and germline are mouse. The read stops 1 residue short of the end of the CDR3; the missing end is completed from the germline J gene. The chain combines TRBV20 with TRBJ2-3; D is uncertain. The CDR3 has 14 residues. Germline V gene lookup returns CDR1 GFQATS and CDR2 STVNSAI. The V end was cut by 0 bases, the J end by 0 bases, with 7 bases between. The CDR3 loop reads CGARDGSSAETLYF. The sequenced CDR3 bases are TGTGGTGCTAGGGATGGTTCTAGTGCAGAAACGCTGTAT. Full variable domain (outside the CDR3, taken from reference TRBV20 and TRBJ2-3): GALVYQYPRRTICKSGTSMRMECQAVGFQATSVAWYRQSPQKTFELIALSTVNSAIKYEQNFTQEKFPISHPNLSFSSMTVLNAYLEDRGLYLCGARDGSSAETLYFGSGTRLTVL.

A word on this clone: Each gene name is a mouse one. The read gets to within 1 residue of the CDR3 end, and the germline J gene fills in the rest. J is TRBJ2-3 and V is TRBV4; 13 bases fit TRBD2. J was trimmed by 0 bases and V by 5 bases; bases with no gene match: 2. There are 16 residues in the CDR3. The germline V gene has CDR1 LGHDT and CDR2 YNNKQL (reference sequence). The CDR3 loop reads CASSRDWGGSAETLYF. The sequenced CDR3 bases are TGTGCCAGCAGCCGGGACTGGGGGGGTAGTGCAGAAACGCTGTAT.

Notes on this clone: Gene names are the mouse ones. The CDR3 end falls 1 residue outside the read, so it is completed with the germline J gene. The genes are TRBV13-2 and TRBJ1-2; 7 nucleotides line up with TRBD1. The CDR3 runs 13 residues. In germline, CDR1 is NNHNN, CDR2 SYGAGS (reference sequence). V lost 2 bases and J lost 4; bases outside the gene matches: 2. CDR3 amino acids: CASGERQGSDYTF. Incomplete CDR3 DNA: TGTGCCAGCGGTGAGAGACAGGGCTCCGACTACACC.

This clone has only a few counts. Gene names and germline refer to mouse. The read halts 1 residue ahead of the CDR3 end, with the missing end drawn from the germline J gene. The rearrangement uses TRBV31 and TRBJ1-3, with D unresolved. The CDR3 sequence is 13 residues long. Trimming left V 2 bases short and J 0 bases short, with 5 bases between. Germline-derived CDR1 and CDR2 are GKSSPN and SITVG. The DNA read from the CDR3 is TGTGCCTGGAGTATCAATTCTGGAAATACGCTCTAT. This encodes CAWSINSGNTLY. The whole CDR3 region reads CAWSINSGNTLYF.

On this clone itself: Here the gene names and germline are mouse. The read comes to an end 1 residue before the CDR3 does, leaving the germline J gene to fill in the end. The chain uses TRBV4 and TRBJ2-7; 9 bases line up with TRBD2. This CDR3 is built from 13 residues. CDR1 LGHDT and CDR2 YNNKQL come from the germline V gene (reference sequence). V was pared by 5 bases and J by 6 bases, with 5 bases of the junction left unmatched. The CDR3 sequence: CASSERLGVEQYF. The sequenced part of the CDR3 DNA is TGTGCCAGCAGCGAAAGACTGGGGGTTGAACAGTAC.

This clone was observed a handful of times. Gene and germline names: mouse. The CDR3 reads CASSMRDRGLEQYF. The covered CDR3 bases are TGTGCCAGCAGTATGAGGGACAGGGGGCTTGAACAGTAC. The chain has TRBV19 and TRBJ2-7; TRBD1 matches 12 bases. The read falls 1 residue short of the CDR3 end, and the missing part is taken from the germline J gene. V was clipped by 2 bases and J by 6 bases; unmatched bases: 3. The CDR3 spans 14 residues. Germline-derived CDR1 and CDR2 are FNHDT and SITEND (reference sequence).

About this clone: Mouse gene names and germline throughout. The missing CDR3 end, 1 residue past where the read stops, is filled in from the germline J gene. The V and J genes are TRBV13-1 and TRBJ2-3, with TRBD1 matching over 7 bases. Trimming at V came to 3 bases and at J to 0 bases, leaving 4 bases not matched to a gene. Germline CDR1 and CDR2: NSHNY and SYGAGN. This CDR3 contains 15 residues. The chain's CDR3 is CASSGGTASAETLYF. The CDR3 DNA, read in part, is TGTGCCAGCAGTGGAGGGACAGCTAGTGCAGAAACGCTGTAT.

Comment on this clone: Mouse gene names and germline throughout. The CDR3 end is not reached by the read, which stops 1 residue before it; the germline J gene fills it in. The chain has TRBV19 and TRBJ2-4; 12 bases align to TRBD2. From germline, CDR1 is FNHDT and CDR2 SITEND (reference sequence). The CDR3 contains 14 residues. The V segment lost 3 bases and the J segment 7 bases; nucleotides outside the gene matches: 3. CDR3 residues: CASSRDWGEDTLYF. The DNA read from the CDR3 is TGTGCCAGCAGTAGGGACTGGGGGGAGGACACCTTGTAC.

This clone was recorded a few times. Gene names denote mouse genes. The CDR3 bases that were read are TGTGCTAGCAGTTTAATGGGGGGGCGCGCTGAGCAGTTC. Translated: CASSLMGGRAEQF. The whole CDR3 sequence reads CASSLMGGRAEQFF. The chain links TRBV29 to TRBJ2-1; 9 bases agree with TRBD2. The read ends 1 residue before the CDR3 terminus; that terminus is restored from the germline J gene. The germline gives CDR1 MSHET, CDR2 SYDVDS. V gave up 2 bases and J gave up 7 bases; unmatched junction bases: 3. This CDR3 comprises 14 residues.

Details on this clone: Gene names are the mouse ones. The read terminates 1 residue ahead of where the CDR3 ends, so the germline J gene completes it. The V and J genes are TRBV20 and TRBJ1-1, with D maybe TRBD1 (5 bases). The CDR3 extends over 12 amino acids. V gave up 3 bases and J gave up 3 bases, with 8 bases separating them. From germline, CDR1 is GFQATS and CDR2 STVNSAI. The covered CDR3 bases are TGTGGTGCTAGCCAGGGTGACACAGAAGTCTTC. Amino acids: CGASQGDTEVF. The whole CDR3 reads CGASQGDTEVFF. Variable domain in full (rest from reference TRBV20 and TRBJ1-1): GALVYQYPRRTICKSGTSMRMECQAVGFQATSVAWYRQSPQKTFELIALSTVNSAIKYEQNFTQEKFPISHPNLSFSSMTVLNAYLEDRGLYLCGASQGDTEVFFGKGTRLTVV.

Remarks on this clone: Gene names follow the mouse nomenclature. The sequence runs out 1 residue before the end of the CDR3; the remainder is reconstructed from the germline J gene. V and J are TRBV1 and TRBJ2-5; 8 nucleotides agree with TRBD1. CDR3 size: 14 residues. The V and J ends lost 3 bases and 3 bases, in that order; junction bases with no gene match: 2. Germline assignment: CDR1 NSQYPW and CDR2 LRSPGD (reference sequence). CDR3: CTCSAQGAQDTQYF. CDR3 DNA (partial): TGCACCTGCAGTGCGCAGGGGGCTCAAGACACCCAGTAC. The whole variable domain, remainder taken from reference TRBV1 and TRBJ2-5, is VTLLEQNPRWRLVPRGQAVNLRCILKNSQYPWMSWYQQDLQKQLQWLFTLRSPGDKEVKSLPGADYLATRVTDTELRLQVANMSQGRTLYCTCSAQGAQDTQYFGPGTRLLVL.

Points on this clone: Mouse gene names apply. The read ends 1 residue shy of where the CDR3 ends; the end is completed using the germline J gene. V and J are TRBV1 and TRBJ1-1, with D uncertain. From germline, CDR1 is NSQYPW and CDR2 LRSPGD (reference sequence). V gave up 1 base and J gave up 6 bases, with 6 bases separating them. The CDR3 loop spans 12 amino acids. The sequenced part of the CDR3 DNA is TGCACCTGCAGTGCAGGGAGGGCAGAAGTCTTC. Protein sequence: CTCSAGRAEVF. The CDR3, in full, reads CTCSAGRAEVFF.

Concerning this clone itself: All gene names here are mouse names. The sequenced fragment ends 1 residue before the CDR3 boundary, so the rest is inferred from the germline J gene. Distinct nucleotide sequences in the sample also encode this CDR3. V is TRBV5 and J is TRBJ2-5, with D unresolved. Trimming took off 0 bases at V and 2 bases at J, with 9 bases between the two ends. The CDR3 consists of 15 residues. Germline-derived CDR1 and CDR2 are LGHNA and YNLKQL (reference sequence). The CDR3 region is CASSQDGGGQDTQYF. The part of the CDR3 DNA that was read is TGTGCCAGCAGCCAAGATGGAGGAGGCCAAGACACCCAGTAC.

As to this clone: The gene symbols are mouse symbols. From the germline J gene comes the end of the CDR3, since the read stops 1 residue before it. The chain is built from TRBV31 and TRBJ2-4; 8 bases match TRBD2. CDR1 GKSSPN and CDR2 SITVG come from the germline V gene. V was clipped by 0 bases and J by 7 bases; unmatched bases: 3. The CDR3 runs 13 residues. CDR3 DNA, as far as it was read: TGTGCCTGGAGTCTGGGGGGGCGCGACACCTTGTAC. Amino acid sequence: CAWSLGGRDTLY. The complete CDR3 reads CAWSLGGRDTLYF.

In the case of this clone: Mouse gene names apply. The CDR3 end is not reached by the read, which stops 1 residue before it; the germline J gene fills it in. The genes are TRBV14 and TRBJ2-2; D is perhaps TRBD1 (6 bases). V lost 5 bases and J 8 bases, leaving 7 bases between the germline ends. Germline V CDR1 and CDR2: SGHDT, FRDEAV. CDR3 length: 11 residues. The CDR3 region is CASRDRGQLYF. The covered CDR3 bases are TGTGCCAGCAGAGACAGGGGGCAGCTCTAC. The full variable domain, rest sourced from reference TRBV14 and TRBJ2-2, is EAGVTQSPRYAVLQEGQAVSFWCDPISGHDTLYWYQQPRDQGPQLLVYFRDEAVIDNSQLPSDRFSAVRPKGTNSTLKIQSAKQGDTATYLCASRDRGQLYFGEGSKLTVL.

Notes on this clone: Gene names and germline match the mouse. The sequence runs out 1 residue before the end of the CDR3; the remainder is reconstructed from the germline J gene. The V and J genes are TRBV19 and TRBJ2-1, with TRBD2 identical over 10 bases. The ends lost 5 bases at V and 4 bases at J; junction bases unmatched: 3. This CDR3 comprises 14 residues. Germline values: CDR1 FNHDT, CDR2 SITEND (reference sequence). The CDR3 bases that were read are TGTGCCAGCAGGCCGACTGGGGGGTATGCTGAGCAGTTC. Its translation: CASRPTGGYAEQF. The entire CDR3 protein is CASRPTGGYAEQFF. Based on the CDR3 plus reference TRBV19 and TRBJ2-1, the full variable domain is GGIITQTPKFLIGQEGQKLTLKCQQNFNHDTMYWYRQDSGKGLRLIYYSITENDLQKGDLSEGYDASREKKSSFSLTVTSAQKNEMAVFLCASRPTGGYAEQFFGPGTRLTVL.

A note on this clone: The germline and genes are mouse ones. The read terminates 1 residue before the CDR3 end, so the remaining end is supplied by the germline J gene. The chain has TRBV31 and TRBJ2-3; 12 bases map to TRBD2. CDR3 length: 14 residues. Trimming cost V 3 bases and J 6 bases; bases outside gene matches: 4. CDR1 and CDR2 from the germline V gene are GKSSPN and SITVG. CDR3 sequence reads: CAWSPGLGGETLYF. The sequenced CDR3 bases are TGTGCCTGGAGCCCGGGACTGGGGGGCGAAACGCTGTAT.

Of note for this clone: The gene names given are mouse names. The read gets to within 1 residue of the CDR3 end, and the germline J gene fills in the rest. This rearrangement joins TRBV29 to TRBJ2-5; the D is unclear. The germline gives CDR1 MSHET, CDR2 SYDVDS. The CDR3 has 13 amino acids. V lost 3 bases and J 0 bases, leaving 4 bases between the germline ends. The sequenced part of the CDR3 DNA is TGTGCTAGCAGTTTCGCCAACCAAGACACCCAGTAC. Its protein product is CASSFANQDTQY. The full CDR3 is CASSFANQDTQYF.

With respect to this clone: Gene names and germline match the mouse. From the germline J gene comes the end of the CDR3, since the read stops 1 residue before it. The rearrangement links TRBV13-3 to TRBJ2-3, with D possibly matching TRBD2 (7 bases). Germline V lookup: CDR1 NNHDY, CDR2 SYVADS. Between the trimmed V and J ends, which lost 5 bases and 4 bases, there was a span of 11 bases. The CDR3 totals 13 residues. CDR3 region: CASRRGATETLYF. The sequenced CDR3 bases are TGTGCCAGCAGAAGGGGGGCGACAGAAACGCTGTAT.

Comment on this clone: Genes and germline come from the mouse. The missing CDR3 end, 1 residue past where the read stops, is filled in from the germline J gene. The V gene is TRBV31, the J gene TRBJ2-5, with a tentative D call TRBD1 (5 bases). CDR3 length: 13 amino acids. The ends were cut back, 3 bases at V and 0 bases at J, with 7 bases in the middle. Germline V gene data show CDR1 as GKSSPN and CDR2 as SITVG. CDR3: CAWRQANQDTQYF. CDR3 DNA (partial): TGTGCCTGGAGACAGGCGAACCAAGACACCCAGTAC.

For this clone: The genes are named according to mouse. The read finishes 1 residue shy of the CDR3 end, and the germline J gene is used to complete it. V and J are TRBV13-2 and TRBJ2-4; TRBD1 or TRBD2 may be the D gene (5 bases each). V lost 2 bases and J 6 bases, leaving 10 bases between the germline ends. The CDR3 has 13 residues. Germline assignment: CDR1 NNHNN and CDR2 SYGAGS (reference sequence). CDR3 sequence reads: CASGEGPLNTLYF. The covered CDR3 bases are TGTGCCAGCGGTGAGGGACCTCTCAACACCTTGTAC.

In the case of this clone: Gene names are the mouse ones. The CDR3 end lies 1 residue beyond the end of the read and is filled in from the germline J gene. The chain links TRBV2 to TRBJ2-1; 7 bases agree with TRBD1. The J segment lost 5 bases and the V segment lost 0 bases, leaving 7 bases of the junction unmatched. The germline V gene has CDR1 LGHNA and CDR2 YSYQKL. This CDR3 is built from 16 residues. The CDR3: CASSQDRGRGNAEQFF. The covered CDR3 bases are TGTGCCAGCAGCCAAGACAGGGGGAGGGGAAATGCTGAGCAGTTC.

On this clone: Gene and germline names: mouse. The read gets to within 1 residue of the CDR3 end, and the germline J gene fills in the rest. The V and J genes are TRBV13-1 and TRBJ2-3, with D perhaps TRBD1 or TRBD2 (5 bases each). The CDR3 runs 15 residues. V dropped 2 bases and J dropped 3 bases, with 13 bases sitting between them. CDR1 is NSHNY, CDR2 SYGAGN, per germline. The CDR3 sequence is CASSDPGTGAETLYF. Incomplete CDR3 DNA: TGTGCCAGCAGTGACCCCGGGACCGGCGCAGAAACGCTGTAT.

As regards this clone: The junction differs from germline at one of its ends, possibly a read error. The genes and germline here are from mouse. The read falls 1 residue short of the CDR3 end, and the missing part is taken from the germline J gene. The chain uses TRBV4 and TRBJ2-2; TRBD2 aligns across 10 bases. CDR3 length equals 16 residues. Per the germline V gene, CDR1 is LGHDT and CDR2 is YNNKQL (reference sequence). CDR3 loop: CASSLSGGANTEQLYF. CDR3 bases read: TGTGCCAGCAGCTTGTCTGGGGGGGCGAACACCGAGCAGCTCTAC.

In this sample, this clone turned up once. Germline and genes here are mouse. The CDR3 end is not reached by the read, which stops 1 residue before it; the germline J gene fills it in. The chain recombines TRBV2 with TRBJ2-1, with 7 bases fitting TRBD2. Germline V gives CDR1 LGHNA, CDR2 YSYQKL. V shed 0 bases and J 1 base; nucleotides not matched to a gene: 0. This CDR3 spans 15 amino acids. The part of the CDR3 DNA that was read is TGTGCCAGCAGCCAAGACTGGGGGAACTATGCTGAGCAGTTC. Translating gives CASSQDWGNYAEQF. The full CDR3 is CASSQDWGNYAEQFF.

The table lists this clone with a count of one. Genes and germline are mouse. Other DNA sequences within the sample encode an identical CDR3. CDR3 region: CGARDWGQDTQYF. The sequenced part of the CDR3 DNA is TGTGGTGCTAGGGATTGGGGGCAAGACACCCAGTAC. The chain uses TRBV20 and TRBJ2-5; TRBD2 might be the D (6 bases). From the germline J gene comes the end of the CDR3, since the read stops 1 residue before it. Trimming shortened V by 0 bases and J by 3 bases, and 7 bases separated the two germline ends. The germline V gene encodes CDR1 GFQATS and CDR2 STVNSAI. The CDR3 covers 13 residues.